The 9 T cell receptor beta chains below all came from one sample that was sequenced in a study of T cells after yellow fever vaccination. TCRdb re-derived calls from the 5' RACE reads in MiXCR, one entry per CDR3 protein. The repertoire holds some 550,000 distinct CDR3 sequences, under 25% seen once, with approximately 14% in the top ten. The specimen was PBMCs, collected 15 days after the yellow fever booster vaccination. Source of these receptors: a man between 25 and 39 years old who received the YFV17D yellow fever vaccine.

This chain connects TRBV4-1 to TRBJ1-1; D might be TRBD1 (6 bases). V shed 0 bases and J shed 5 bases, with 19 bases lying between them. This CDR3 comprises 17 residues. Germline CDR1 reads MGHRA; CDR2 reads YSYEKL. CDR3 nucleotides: TGCGCCAGCAGCCAAGATCGTACAGGGCTTGCGAAAACTGAAGCTTTCTTT. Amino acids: CASSQDRTGLAKTEAFF.

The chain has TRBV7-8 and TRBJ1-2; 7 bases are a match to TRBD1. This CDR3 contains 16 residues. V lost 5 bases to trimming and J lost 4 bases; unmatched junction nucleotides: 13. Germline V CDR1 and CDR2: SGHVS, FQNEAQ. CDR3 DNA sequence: TGTGCCAGCAGCCCCTCCGGGGAAGGGGGCCGCTATGGCTACACCTTC. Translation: CASSPSGEGGRYGYTF.

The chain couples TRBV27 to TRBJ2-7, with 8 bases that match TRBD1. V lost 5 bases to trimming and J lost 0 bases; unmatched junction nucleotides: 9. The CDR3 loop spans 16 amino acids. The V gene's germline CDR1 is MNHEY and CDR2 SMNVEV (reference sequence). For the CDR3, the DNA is TGTGCCAGCAGTCCGCTCTCGGACAGGGTCTCCTACGAGCAGTACTTC. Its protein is CASSPLSDRVSYEQYF.

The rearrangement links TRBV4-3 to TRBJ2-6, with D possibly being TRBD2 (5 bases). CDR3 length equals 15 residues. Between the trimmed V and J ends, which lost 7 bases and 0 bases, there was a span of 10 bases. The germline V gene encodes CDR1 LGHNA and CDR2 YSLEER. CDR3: CASKLGISGANVLTF. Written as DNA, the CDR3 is TGCGCCAGCAAGCTCGGGATCTCTGGGGCCAACGTCCTGACTTTC.

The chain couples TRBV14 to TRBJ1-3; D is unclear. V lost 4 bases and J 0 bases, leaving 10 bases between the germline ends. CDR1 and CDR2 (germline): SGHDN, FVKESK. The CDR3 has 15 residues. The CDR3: CASSPGRTSGNTIYF. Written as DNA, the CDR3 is TGTGCCAGCAGCCCCGGCAGGACCTCTGGAAACACCATATATTTT.

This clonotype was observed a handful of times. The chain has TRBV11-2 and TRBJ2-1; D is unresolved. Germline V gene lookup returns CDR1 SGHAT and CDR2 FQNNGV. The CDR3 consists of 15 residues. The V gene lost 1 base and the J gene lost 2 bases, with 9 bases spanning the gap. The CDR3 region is CASSLGVGTYNEQFF. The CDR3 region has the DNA TGTGCCAGCAGCTTAGGTGTCGGAACCTACAATGAGCAGTTCTTC.

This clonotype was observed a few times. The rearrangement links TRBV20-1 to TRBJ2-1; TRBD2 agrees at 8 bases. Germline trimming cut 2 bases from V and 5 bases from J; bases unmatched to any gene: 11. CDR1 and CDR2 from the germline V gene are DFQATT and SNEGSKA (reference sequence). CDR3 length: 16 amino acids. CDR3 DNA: TGCAGTGCTAGAAACATCAGGCTAGCGGGCCACAATGAGCAGTTCTTC. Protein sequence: CSARNIRLAGHNEQFF.

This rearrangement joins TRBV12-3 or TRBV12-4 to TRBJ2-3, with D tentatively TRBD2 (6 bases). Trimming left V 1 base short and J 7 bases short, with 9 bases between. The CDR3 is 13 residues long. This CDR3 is CASSLGGLNTQYF. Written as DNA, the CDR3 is TGTGCCAGCAGTTTAGGGGGACTTAATACGCAGTATTTT.

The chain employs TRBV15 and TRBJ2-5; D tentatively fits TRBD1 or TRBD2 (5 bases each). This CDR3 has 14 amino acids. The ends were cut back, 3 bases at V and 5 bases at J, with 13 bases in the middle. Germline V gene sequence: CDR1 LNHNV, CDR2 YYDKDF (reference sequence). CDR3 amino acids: CATSSGGMGETQYF. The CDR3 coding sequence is TGTGCCACCAGCAGTGGGGGAATGGGTGAGACCCAGTACTTC.